This TCR beta chain appears in the sequencing data of a study of T cells in Graves' hyperthyroidism and ophthalmopathy. Study background: Before any treatment, at initial diagnosis, peripheral blood was collected.

RNA transcripts were the template for amplifying TCR beta CDR3 regions. The HTBI primer set served for first-round RT-PCR of the TCR CDR3. TCRdb passed the multiplex PCR reads through MiXCR, listing each CDR3 protein once. The sample shows roughly 240,000 distinct CDR3 sequences, approximately 25% of them seen only once. This CDR3 contains 15 residues. V was pared by 3 bases and J by 5 bases, with 8 bases of the junction left unmatched. Per germline, CDR1 SNHLY and CDR2 FYNNEI. This clonotype was detected many times. The sequence derives from a woman between 40 and 55 years old with Graves' ophthalmopathy. Sequencing was carried out using blood. V is TRBV2 and J is TRBJ2-5, with 8 bases aligning to TRBD1. For the CDR3, the DNA is TGTGCCAGCAGTGATCAAGGCAGGGGGCGGGAGACCCAGTACTTC. It yields the protein CASSDQGRGRETQYF.